The clone carrying this TCR beta chain was detected once. This record belongs to a study of T cell clones after liver transplantation. Some clones are missing from TCRdb's copy, which holds only in-frame ones; the method was immunoSEQ multiplex PCR. Among approximately 51,000 clones listed, over 55% were seen once. Germline CDR1 reads LNHDA; CDR2 reads SQIVND (reference sequence). The CDR3 length is 15 residues. V dropped 6 bases and J dropped 2 bases, with 16 bases sitting between them. This sample comprised CD4+ T cells from blood, obtained approximately 54 months after liver transplant. The chain has TRBV19 and TRBJ1-2, with D possibly matching TRBD1 (6 bases). This clonotype originated in a human patient who received a liver transplant. Certain T cells may be donor cells from the graft. The CDR3 nucleotides are TGTGCCAGTAGGCAGCCGGGACAAAGAAACTATGGCTACACCTTC. As protein: CASRQPGQRNYGYTF.